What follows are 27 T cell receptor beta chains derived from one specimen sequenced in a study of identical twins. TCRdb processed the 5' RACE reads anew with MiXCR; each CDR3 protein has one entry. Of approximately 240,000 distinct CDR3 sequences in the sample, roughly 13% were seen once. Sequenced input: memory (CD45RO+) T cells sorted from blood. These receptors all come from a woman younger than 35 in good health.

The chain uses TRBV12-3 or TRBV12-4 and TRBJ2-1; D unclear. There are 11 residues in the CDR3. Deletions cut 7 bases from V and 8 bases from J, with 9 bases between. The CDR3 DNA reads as TGTGCCAGCACCCAGAGAGATGAGCAGTTCTTC. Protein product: CASTQRDEQFF.

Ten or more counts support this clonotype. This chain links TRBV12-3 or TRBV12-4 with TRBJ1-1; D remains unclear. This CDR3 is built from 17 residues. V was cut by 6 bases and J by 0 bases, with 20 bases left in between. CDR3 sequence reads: CASSPMGSVTMNTEAFF. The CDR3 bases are TGTGCCAGCAGCCCTATGGGGAGTGTAACCATGAACACTGAAGCTTTCTTT.

CDR3 nucleotide sequence: TGTGCCAGCAGCGTAGCCTCGGGGGACTATGGCTACACCTTC. Translating it yields CASSVASGDYGYTF. V and J are TRBV9 and TRBJ1-2; weak D call: TRBD1 (5 bases). The V and J ends lost 0 bases and 3 bases respectively, with 9 bases between them. Germline loops: CDR1 SGDLS, CDR2 YYNGEE. This CDR3 region has 14 residues.

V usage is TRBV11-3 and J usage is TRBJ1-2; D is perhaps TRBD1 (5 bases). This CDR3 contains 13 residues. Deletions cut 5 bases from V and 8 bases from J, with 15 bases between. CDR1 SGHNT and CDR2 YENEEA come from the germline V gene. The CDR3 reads CASSRLAGEGYTF. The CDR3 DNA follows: TGTGCCAGCAGCCGCCTCGCGGGGGAGGGCTACACCTTC.

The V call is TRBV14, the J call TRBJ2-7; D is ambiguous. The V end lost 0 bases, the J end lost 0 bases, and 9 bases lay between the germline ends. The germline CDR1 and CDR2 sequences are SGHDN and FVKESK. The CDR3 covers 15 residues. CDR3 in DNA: TGTGCCAGCAGCCAAGATGGCAGACACTCCTACGAGCAGTACTTC. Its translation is CASSQDGRHSYEQYF.

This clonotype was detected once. For the CDR3, the DNA is TGTGCCAGTACCACCCCGGGTCCCGGGGGAGAGACCCAGTACTTC. Its translation is CASTTPGPGGETQYF. The chain recombines TRBV19 with TRBJ2-5; TRBD2 might be the D (6 bases). In germline, CDR1 is LNHDA, CDR2 SQIVND (reference sequence). Trimming left V 7 bases short and J 4 bases short, with 19 bases between. CDR3 length: 15 residues.

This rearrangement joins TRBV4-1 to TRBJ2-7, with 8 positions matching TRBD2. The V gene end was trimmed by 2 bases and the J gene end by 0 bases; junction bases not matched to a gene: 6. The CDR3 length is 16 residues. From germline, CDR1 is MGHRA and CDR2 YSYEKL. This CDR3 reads CASSQNLAGSSYEQYF. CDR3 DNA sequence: TGCGCCAGCAGCCAAAATCTAGCGGGTAGCTCCTACGAGCAGTACTTC.

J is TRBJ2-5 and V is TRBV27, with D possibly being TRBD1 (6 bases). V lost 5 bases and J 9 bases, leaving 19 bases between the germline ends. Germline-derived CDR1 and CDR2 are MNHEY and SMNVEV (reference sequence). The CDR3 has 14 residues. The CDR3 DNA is TGTGCCAGCAGTATACAGGGTTTCGACGCTCCCCAGTACTTC. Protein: CASSIQGFDAPQYF.

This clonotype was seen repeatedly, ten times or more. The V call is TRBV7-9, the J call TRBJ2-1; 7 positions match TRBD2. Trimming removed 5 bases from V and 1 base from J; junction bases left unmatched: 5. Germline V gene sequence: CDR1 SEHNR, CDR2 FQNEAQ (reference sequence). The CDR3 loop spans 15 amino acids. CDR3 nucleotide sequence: TGTGCCAGCAGCCTCCGAGCGGGGTCCTACAATGAGCAGTTCTTC. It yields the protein CASSLRAGSYNEQFF. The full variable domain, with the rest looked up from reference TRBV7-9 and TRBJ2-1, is DTGVSQNPRHKITKRGQNVTFRCDPISEHNRLYWYRQTLGQGPEFLTYFQNEAQLEKSRLLSDRFSAERPKGSFSTLEIQRTEQGDSAMYLCASSLRAGSYNEQFFGPGTRLTVL.

This CDR3 reads CASSLQGIGDSPLHF. CDR3 nucleotides: TGCGCCAGCAGCCTACAGGGGATTGGGGATTCACCCCTCCACTTT. V and J are TRBV5-1 and TRBJ1-6; TRBD1 matches 7 bases. CDR3 length: 15 residues. With 4 bases clipped from V and 8 bases from J, the junction kept 9 bases outside the gene matches. Germline CDR1 is SGHRS and CDR2 is YFSETQ.

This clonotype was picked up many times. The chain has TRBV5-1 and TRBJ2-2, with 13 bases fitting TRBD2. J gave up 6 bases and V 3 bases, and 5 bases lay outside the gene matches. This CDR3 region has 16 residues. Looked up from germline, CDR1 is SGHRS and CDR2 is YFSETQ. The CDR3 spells CASSSGLAGAAGELFF. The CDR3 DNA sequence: TGCGCCAGCAGCTCCGGACTAGCGGGAGCGGCCGGGGAGCTGTTTTTT.

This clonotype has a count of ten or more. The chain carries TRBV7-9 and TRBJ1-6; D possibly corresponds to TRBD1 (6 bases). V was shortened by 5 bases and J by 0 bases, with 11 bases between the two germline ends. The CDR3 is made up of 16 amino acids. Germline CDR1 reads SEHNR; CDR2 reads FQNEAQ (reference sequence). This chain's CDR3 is CASSKGQSSYNSPLHF. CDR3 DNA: TGTGCCAGCAGCAAAGGACAGAGCTCCTATAATTCACCCCTCCACTTT.

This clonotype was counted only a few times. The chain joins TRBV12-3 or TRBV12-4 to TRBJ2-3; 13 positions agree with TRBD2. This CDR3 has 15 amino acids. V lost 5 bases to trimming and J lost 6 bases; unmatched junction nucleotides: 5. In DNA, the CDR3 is TGTGCCAGCAGTCTTAGGACTAGCGGGAGCGATACGCAGTATTTT. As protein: CASSLRTSGSDTQYF.

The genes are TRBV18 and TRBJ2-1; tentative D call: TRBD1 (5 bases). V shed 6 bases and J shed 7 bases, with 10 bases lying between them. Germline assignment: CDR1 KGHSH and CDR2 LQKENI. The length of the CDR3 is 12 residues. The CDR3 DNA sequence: TGTGCCAGCTCGCATGGGGCGAATGAGCAGTTCTTC. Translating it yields CASSHGANEQFF.

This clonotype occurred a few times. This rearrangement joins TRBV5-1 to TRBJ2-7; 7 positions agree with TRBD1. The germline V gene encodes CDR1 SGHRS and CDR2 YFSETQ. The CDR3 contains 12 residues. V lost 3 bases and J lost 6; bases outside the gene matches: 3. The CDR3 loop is CASSSGQTEQYF. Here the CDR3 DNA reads TGCGCCAGCAGCTCGGGACAGACCGAGCAGTACTTC.

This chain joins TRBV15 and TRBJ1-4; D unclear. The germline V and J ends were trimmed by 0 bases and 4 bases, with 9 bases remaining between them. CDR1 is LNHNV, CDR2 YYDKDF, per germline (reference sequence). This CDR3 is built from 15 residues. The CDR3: CATSRDKGSNEKLFF. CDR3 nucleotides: TGTGCCACCAGCAGAGACAAAGGCAGTAATGAAAAACTGTTTTTT.

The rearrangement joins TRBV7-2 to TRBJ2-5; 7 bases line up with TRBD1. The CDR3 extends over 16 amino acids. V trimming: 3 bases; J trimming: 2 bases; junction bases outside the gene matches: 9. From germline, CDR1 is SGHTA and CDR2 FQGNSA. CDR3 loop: CASSFSRAGGQETQYF. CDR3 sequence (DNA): TGTGCCAGCAGCTTCTCCCGGGCAGGGGGTCAAGAGACCCAGTACTTC.

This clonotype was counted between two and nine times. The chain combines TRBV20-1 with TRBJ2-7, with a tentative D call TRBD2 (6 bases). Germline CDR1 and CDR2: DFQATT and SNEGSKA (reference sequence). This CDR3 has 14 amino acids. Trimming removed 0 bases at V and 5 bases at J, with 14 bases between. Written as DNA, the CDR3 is TGCAGTGCTAGAGATGTGGCGGGAATCAACGAGCAGTACTTC. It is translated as CSARDVAGINEQYF.

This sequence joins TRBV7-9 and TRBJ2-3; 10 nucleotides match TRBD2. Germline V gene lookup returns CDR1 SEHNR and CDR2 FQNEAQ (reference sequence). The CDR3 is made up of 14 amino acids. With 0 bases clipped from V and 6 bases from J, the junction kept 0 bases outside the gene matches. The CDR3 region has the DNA TGTGCCAGCAGCTTAGCTAGCGGGAGGGATACGCAGTATTTT. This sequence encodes CASSLASGRDTQYF. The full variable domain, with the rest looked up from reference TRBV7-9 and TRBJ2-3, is DTGVSQNPRHKITKRGQNVTFRCDPISEHNRLYWYRQTLGQGPEFLTYFQNEAQLEKSRLLSDRFSAERPKGSFSTLEIQRTEQGDSAMYLCASSLASGRDTQYFGPGTRLTVL.

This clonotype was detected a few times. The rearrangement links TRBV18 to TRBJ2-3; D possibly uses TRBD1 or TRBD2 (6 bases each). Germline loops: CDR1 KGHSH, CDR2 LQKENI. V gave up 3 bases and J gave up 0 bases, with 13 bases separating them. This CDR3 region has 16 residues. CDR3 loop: CASSPSPGASTDTQYF. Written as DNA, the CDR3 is TGTGCCAGCTCACCCTCCCCGGGGGCGAGCACAGATACGCAGTATTTT.

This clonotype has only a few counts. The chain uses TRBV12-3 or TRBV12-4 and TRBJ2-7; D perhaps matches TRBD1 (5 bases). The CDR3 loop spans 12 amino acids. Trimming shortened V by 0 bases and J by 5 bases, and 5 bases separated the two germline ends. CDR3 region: CASSLAGHEQYF. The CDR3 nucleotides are TGTGCCAGCAGTTTAGCGGGGCACGAGCAGTACTTC.

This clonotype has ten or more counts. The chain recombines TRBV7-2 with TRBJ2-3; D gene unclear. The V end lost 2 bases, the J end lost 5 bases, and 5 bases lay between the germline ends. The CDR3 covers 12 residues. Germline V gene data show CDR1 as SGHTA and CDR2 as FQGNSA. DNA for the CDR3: TGTGCCAGCAGCTTAACCGGAGATACGCAGTATTTT. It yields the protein CASSLTGDTQYF. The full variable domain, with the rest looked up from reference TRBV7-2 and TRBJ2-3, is GAGVSQSPSNKVTEKGKDVELRCDPISGHTALYWYRQSLGQGLEFLIYFQGNSAPDKSGLPSDRFSAERTGGSVSTLTIQRTQQEDSAVYLCASSLTGDTQYFGPGTRLTVL.

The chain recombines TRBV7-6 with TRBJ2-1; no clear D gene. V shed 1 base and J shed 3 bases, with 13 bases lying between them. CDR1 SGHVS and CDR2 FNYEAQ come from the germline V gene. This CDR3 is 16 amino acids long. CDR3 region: CASSLEVGQLYNEQFF. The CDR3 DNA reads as TGTGCCAGCAGCTTAGAGGTCGGGCAGCTCTACAATGAGCAGTTCTTC.

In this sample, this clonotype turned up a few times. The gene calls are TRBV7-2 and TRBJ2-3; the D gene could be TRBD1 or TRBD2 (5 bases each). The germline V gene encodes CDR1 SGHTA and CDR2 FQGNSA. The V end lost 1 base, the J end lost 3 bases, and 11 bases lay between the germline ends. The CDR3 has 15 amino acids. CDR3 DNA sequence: TGTGCCAGCAGCTTAGTCGAATGGGGGACAGATACGCAGTATTTT. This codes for CASSLVEWGTDTQYF.

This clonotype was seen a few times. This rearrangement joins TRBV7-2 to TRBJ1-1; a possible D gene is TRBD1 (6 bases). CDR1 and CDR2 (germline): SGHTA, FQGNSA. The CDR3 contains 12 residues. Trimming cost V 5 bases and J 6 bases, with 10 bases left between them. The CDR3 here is CASSHRDAEAFF. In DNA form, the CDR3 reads TGTGCCAGCAGCCACAGGGATGCTGAAGCTTTCTTT. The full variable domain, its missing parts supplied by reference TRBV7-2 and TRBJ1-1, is GAGVSQSPSNKVTEKGKDVELRCDPISGHTALYWYRQSLGQGLEFLIYFQGNSAPDKSGLPSDRFSAERTGGSVSTLTIQRTQQEDSAVYLCASSHRDAEAFFGQGTRLTVV.

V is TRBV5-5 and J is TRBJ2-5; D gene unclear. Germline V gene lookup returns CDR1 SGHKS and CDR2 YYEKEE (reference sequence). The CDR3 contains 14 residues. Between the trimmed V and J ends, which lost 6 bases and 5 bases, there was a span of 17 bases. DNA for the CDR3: TGTGCCAGCAACCCAGAGAGGACGGAGGAGACCCAGTACTTC. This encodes CASNPERTEETQYF.

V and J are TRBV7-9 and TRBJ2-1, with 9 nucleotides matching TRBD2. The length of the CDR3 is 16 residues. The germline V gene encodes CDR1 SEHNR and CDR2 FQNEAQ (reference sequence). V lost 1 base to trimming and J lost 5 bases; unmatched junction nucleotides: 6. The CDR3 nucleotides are TGTGCCAGCAGCTTAGGATTTCCTAGCGGGAACAATGAGCAGTTCTTC. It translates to CASSLGFPSGNNEQFF.